This entry concerns a single TCR beta chain. The target antigen is unknown. The CDR3 is 16 residues long. The J segment lost 4 bases and the V segment lost 2 bases, leaving 6 bases of the junction unmatched. Germline V gene data show CDR1 as SGHDT and CDR2 as YYEEEE. The protocol was immunoSEQ multiplex PCR, while the TCRdb copy is restricted to in-frame clones and leaves out a portion. The sample includes roughly 2.5 million clones, around 90% of them seen just once. The record originates from a study of shared clonotypes between healthy human individuals. General study points: Non-shared clonotypes displayed generation probabilities falling below those of clonotypes present in all four donors.

The chain has TRBV5-6 and TRBJ1-3, with TRBD1 matching over 10 bases. The sample comprised naive CD4+ T cells sorted from blood. This sample's subset: CD45RA+ positively selected. This TCR came from a man aged 18 to 35 in good health. The DNA of the CDR3 is TGTGCCAGCAGCTTATTTGACAGGGGGCCAGGAAACACCATATATTTT. Translated, it gives CASSLFDRGPGNTIYF.